This is a list of T cell receptor beta chains from one sample in a study of T-cell reconstitution after alpha-beta-depleted transplantation in children. TCRdb reprocessed the PCR reads with MiXCR, giving one entry per CDR3 protein. This repertoire shows roughly 240,000 distinct CDR3 sequences, 7.5% to 9.5% found once; its top ten account for 6.3%. The source material was PBMCs, mostly from graft donor cells, sampled 180 days after TCRalphabeta/CD19-depleted stem cell transplant. The receptors originated from a male patient younger than 18 who had a stem cell transplant for acute lymphoblastic leukemia, so the T cells may come from the graft donor. Each CDR3 is given with its conserved first and last residue. A D gene is named only where the DNA matches it firmly. Clone size appears in some rows only: once, few, many, or a class for an expanded clone.

abundance	v_gene	j_gene	len	d_gene	CDR3aa	CDR3nt
many	TRBV5-1	TRBJ2-5	14	NA	CASRSSAGRETQYF	TGCGCCAGCAGATCCTCTGCAGGCCGAGAGACCCAGTACTTC
few	TRBV3-1	TRBJ2-3	11	NA	CASKRADTQYF	TGTGCCAGCAAGAGGGCAGATACGCAGTATTTT
many	TRBV3-1	TRBJ2-3	18	TRBD2	CASSQLAGVLGAMNTQYF	TGTGCCAGCAGCCAGCTAGCGGGAGTCCTCGGGGCCATGAATACGCAGTATTTT
few	TRBV12-3/TRBV12-4	TRBJ2-7	16	NA	CASSLAPTGSSYEQYF	TGTGCCAGCAGTTTAGCTCCGACAGGAAGCTCCTACGAGCAGTACTTC
many	TRBV5-4	TRBJ1-1	12	NA	CASSLEATEAFF	TGTGCCAGCAGCTTGGAGGCAACTGAAGCTTTCTTT
many	TRBV4-3	TRBJ2-6	19	TRBD1	CASSLTPGQGLTGANVLTF	TGCGCCAGCAGCTTAACCCCCGGACAGGGTCTAACTGGGGCCAACGTCCTGACTTTC
many	TRBV7-9	TRBJ1-2	12	NA	CASSLVGTGYTF	TGTGCCAGCAGCTTAGTGGGGACCGGCTACACCTTC
many	TRBV12-3/TRBV12-4	TRBJ2-7	15	TRBD2	CASSLTSGVSYEQYF	TGTGCCAGCAGTTTAACAAGCGGGGTTTCCTACGAGCAGTACTTC
many	TRBV28	TRBJ2-5	14	TRBD2	CASKEAGGKKTQYF	TGTGCCAGCAAAGAGGCGGGGGGGAAGAAGACCCAGTACTTC
many	TRBV4-1	TRBJ2-1	14	TRBD2	CASAGTRIDNEQFF	TGCGCCAGCGCCGGGACTAGGATAGACAATGAGCAGTTCTTC
many	TRBV7-6	TRBJ2-5	15	NA	CASSLAGRRGETQYF	TGTGCCAGCAGCTTAGCCGGGCGGCGGGGAGAGACCCAGTACTTC
many	TRBV29-1	TRBJ2-3	14	TRBD2	CSVAIAGASGTQYF	TGCAGCGTTGCTATAGCGGGTGCCTCCGGTACGCAGTATTTT
many	TRBV28	TRBJ2-7	15	TRBD1	CASSPPGQGAYEQYF	TGTGCCAGCAGTCCACCCGGACAGGGGGCTTACGAGCAGTACTTC
many	TRBV4-2	TRBJ1-1	16	NA	CASSQVAGELNTEAFF	TGTGCCAGCAGCCAAGTGGCAGGGGAGTTAAACACTGAAGCTTTCTTT
many	TRBV5-1	TRBJ2-1	15	TRBD1	CASSSPGTGQNEQFF	TGCGCCAGCAGTTCCCCCGGGACAGGGCAGAATGAGCAGTTCTTC
many	TRBV7-2	TRBJ1-2	17	TRBD1	CASSLASLQGATGGYTF	TGTGCCAGCAGCTTAGCCAGTCTACAGGGGGCAACGGGTGGCTACACCTTC
few	TRBV5-1	TRBJ2-5	14	NA	CASSLRSGEETQYF	TGCGCCAGCAGCTTGCGGTCTGGGGAAGAGACCCAGTACTTC
few	TRBV25-1	TRBJ1-1	13	NA	CASIRRGGTEAFF	TGTGCCAGCATCAGGAGGGGTGGCACTGAAGCTTTCTTT
many	TRBV6-1	TRBJ1-3	15	NA	CASRSDGVSGNTIYF	TGTGCCAGCAGGTCGGACGGCGTCTCTGGAAACACCATATATTTT
many	TRBV9	TRBJ2-5	13	NA	CASSSDRPETQYF	TGTGCCAGCAGCTCCGACAGGCCGGAGACCCAGTACTTC
many	TRBV6-2/TRBV6-3	TRBJ2-7	16	TRBD1	CASSYTVGQGDYEQYF	TGTGCCAGCAGTTATACAGTGGGACAGGGGGACTACGAGCAGTACTTC
many	TRBV28	TRBJ2-7	15	NA	CASSLRGPRRDEQYF	TGTGCCAGCAGCCTGCGGGGACCGCGACGGGACGAGCAGTACTTC
NA	TRBV19	TRBJ1-5	14	NA	CASSIETDRQPQHF	TGTGCCAGTAGTATTGAAACAGACCGGCAGCCCCAGCATTTT
NA	TRBV5-6	TRBJ2-7	13	NA	CASGPVHPYEQYF	TGTGCCAGCGGCCCCGTGCACCCCTACGAGCAGTACTTC
many	TRBV18	TRBJ1-2	13	TRBD1	CASSPDRAEGYTF	TGTGCCAGCTCACCCGACAGGGCGGAAGGCTACACCTTC
many	TRBV14	TRBJ2-5	16	NA	CASSQKSIDPQETQYF	TGTGCCAGCAGCCAAAAGAGTATTGACCCGCAAGAGACCCAGTACTTC
NA	TRBV20-1	TRBJ2-4	11	NA	CSARTATIQYF	TGCAGTGCCCGGACAGCAACTATTCAGTACTTC
many	TRBV7-3	TRBJ2-2	20	NA	CASTGYSIRGGSANTGELFF	TGTGCCAGCACAGGCTATTCAATTAGGGGGGGTTCCGCGAACACCGGGGAGCTGTTTTTT
many	TRBV10-3	TRBJ1-2	13	TRBD1	CAIGTTGTDGYTF	TGTGCCATCGGAACGACAGGGACTGATGGCTACACCTTC
many	TRBV15	TRBJ2-1	17	TRBD2	CATSRDTGRTSYNEQFF	TGTGCCACCAGCAGAGATACCGGGAGGACCTCCTACAATGAGCAGTTCTTC
many	TRBV6-2/TRBV6-3	TRBJ1-5	17	NA	CASSYPMGWGSNQPQHF	TGTGCCAGCAGTTACCCAATGGGATGGGGAAGCAATCAGCCCCAGCATTTT
many	TRBV7-2	TRBJ1-5	17	NA	CASSLADQLRSNQPQHF	TGTGCCAGCAGCTTAGCCGACCAGCTTAGGAGCAATCAGCCCCAGCATTTT
many	TRBV29-1	TRBJ2-7	14	TRBD1	CSVERQGATYEQYF	TGCAGCGTTGAGCGACAGGGGGCCACCTACGAGCAGTACTTC
NA	TRBV18	TRBJ1-4	15	TRBD1	CASSPYRDRGEKLFF	TGTGCCAGCTCACCCTACCGGGACAGGGGTGAAAAACTGTTTTTT
many	TRBV28	TRBJ2-1	11	NA	CASSQGNEQFF	TGTGCCAGCAGCCAAGGCAATGAGCAGTTCTTC
many	TRBV9	TRBJ1-5	17	TRBD1	CASSVGTGESSNQPQHF	TGTGCCAGCAGCGTGGGGACAGGGGAGAGTAGCAATCAGCCCCAGCATTTT
many	TRBV29-1	TRBJ1-1	10	NA	CSVSQNEAFF	TGCAGCGTTAGCCAGAATGAAGCTTTCTTT
NA	TRBV18	TRBJ2-7	16	TRBD2	CASSPPGLAGGEEQYF	TGTGCCAGCTCACCACCGGGACTAGCGGGAGGAGAGGAGCAGTACTTC
many	TRBV7-9	TRBJ2-7	17	TRBD1	CASSLARQGKGTYEQYF	TGTGCCAGCAGCTTGGCCCGACAGGGGAAAGGGACCTACGAGCAGTACTTC
many	TRBV14	TRBJ1-6	15	NA	CASSHTTVKGSPLHF	TGTGCCAGCAGCCATACGACGGTGAAAGGCTCACCCCTCCACTTT
many	TRBV7-9	TRBJ2-7	15	TRBD2	CASSPSAGVTYEQYF	TGTGCCAGCAGCCCCTCAGCGGGGGTAACCTACGAGCAGTACTTC
many	TRBV7-2	TRBJ2-7	16	TRBD1	CASSLGSTGSSYEQYF	TGTGCCAGCAGCTTAGGGTCGACAGGGAGCTCCTACGAGCAGTACTTC
many	TRBV12-3/TRBV12-4	TRBJ1-6	15	NA	CASSLVGGVNSPLHF	TGTGCCAGCAGTTTAGTCGGGGGTGTTAATTCACCCCTCCACTTT
many	TRBV20-1	TRBJ1-1	11	NA	CSARRTAEAFF	TGCAGTGCTAGAAGGACAGCCGAAGCTTTCTTT
many	TRBV3-1	TRBJ2-1	16	TRBD1	CASSHGDRGLKKLQFF	TGTGCCAGCAGCCACGGGGACAGGGGGCTTAAAAAATTGCAGTTCTTC
many	TRBV12-3/TRBV12-4	TRBJ2-7	13	NA	CASSFMSPYEQYF	TGTGCCAGCAGTTTCATGTCCCCCTACGAGCAGTACTTC
many	TRBV29-1	TRBJ2-7	14	TRBD1	CSVIPGQGSYEQYF	TGCAGCGTCATACCGGGACAGGGTTCCTACGAGCAGTACTTC
many	TRBV20-1	TRBJ2-5	15	TRBD2	CSAKIAGGRKETQYF	TGCAGTGCGAAAATAGCGGGGGGGCGTAAGGAGACCCAGTACTTC
many	TRBV28	TRBJ1-5	12	NA	CASRDIGRPQHF	TGTGCCAGCAGGGACATTGGGAGGCCCCAGCATTTT
many	TRBV5-1	TRBJ2-1	15	NA	CASSLGPAVYNEQFF	TGCGCCAGCAGCTTGGGGCCAGCGGTGTACAATGAGCAGTTCTTC
NA	TRBV2	TRBJ1-1	12	TRBD1	CARRTGIAEAFF	TGTGCCAGGCGGACAGGAATCGCTGAAGCTTTCTTT
many	TRBV29-1	TRBJ2-1	10	NA	CSVANNEQFF	TGCAGCGTGGCAAACAATGAGCAGTTCTTC
many	TRBV12-3/TRBV12-4	TRBJ1-4	12	NA	CASSFTPEKLFF	TGTGCCAGCAGTTTTACCCCGGAAAAACTGTTTTTT
few	TRBV20-1	TRBJ1-4	12	NA	CSARGGGGKLFF	TGCAGTGCTAGAGGCGGGGGGGGAAAACTGTTTTTT
many	TRBV7-9	TRBJ2-3	14	TRBD2	CASSHSGSTDTQYF	TGTGCCAGCAGTCATAGCGGGAGCACAGATACGCAGTATTTT
many	TRBV7-9	TRBJ1-2	14	TRBD1	CASSLRDRERGYTF	TGTGCCAGCAGCTTAAGGGACAGGGAGAGGGGCTACACCTTC
many	TRBV10-2	TRBJ2-1	14	NA	CASSWDIAYNEQFF	TGCGCCAGCAGTTGGGACATAGCCTACAATGAGCAGTTCTTC
many	TRBV19	TRBJ2-5	14	NA	CASSISGVGETQYF	TGTGCCAGTAGTATCTCAGGGGTGGGAGAGACCCAGTACTTC
many	TRBV29-1	TRBJ1-2	13	NA	CSVEFGQLYGYTF	TGCAGCGTTGAATTCGGGCAGCTCTATGGCTACACCTTC